The clone carrying this TCR beta chain was picked up many times. Its cognate antigen is unknown. The record originates from a study of T cell repertoires in cytomegalovirus infection. Across the study: Public signatures in TCR beta pointed to CMV infection and matching HLA type. Study-wide findings and caveats: HLA-C-restricted CMV-specific TCR beta clonotypes were dominant in the ex vivo response.

Trimming cost V 4 bases and J 2 bases, with 10 bases left between them. Germline CDR1 is SQVTM and CDR2 is ANQGSEA. This CDR3 contains 13 residues. Using its own MiXCR run on the reads, TCRdb lists one record per CDR3 protein. The sample lists hundreds of thousands of distinct CDR3 sequences, 6% to 8% occurring once. The receptor's source is a human donor in good health (CMV status not recorded). Some clones in this sample may be carry-over from other donors' samples. Material: PBMCs. The chain links TRBV29-1 to TRBJ2-3; perhaps TRBD1 as D (6 bases). CDR3 sequence reads: CSVAQGITDTQYF. The CDR3 DNA sequence: TGCAGCGTTGCACAGGGCATCACAGATACGCAGTATTTT.